This T cell receptor (beta chain) derives from a study of vaccination and CD4 T cells after COVID-19. On this clonotype itself: Its antigen is unknown.

This CDR3 is built from 15 residues. The J segment lost 5 bases and the V segment lost 2 bases, leaving 6 bases of the junction unmatched. Germline CDR1 GTSNPN, CDR2 SVGIG (reference sequence). Sequencing of DNA taken from cultured CD4+ T cells relied on the Oncomine TCR Beta short-read assay. One entry per CDR3 protein results from TCRdb running MiXCR on the PCR reads. The sample yields about 9,100 distinct CDR3 sequences, under 80% seen once. The treatment denotes: roughly 11-day PBMC culture with coronavirus spike peptide pools or control peptides (ViraFEST assay). Negative selection was the method that isolated CD4+ T cells after around 9 days of culture.

The V and J genes are TRBV30 and TRBJ1-3, with 10 bases identical to TRBD1. The sequenced sample consisted of CD4+ T cells from blood, cultured in vitro. This TCR came from a human donor who had recovered from COVID-19. The CDR3 DNA reads TGTGCCTGGAGTCAAGGGGGACAGGGGAGAAACACCATATATTTT. Its translation is CAWSQGGQGRNTIYF.